The clone carrying this T cell receptor beta chain was found many times. This sample was included in a study of T cells of healthy individuals. Deletions cut 6 bases from V and 0 bases from J, with 12 bases between. Germline CDR1 is LGHNA and CDR2 is YNFKEQ. The CDR3 has 15 amino acids. Each CDR3 protein is one row after TCRdb ran MiXCR on the 5' RACE reads. The sample yields about 41,000 distinct CDR3 sequences, approximately 5% seen once. The sequence was collected from a human donor in good health. The V call is TRBV4-2, the J call TRBJ2-1; a weak D match, TRBD1 (6 bases). For the CDR3, the DNA is TGTGCCAGCAGTCCTCAGGGGAGCTCCTACAATGAGCAGTTCTTC. This sequence encodes CASSPQGSSYNEQFF.